This record concerns one T cell receptor beta chain sequence. This sample was included in a study of blood T cell repertoires in COVID-19. About the study: Samples came from the United States, Italy and Spain, spanning acute and convalescent COVID-19.

The participants were between about 18 and 90 years old and came from roughly 24 US areas. Sequencing was performed with immunoSEQ multiplex PCR; in TCRdb, only in-frame clones are kept and a portion is missing. The sample has approximately 220,000 clones, roughly four fifths seen once. The germline V gene encodes CDR1 SGHRS and CDR2 YFSETQ. The CDR3 length is 14 residues. Trimming left V 2 bases short and J 3 bases short, with 8 bases between. Sequencing used PBMCs or T cells enriched from blood (not recorded which). The sequence was collected from a woman between 45 and 60 years old who had been exposed to COVID-19. The chain employs TRBV5-1 and TRBJ1-4; D might be TRBD1 (5 bases). Here the CDR3 DNA reads TGCGCCAGCAGCTTCGGGGGGGCTAATGAAAAACTGTTTTTT. It is translated as CASSFGGANEKLFF.